This passage covers 24 T cell receptor beta chains from one sample sequenced in a study of shared clonotypes between healthy human individuals. Repertoires were generated with immunoSEQ multiplex PCR, while TCRdb's copy carries only in-frame clones and drops some. The data contain roughly 2,500,000 clones, over 85% of them singletons. The sample consisted of naive CD4+ T cells from PBMCs. Specified subset: CD45RA+ positively selected. Receptors originate from a man between 18 and 35 years old in good health. Some clones in this sample may be carry-over from other donors' samples.

The CDR3 loop is CASSVGQSYNEQFF. CDR3 DNA sequence: TGTGCCAGCAGCGTAGGACAGAGCTACAATGAGCAGTTCTTC. The chain links TRBV9 to TRBJ2-1, with D perhaps matching TRBD1 (5 bases). Looked up from germline, CDR1 is SGDLS and CDR2 is YYNGEE. The V end lost 0 bases, the J end lost 3 bases, and 7 bases lay between the germline ends. This CDR3 comprises 14 residues.

This chain joins TRBV28 and TRBJ2-5; the match to TRBD1 covers 10 bases. V gave up 5 bases and J gave up 5 bases; unmatched junction bases: 8. In germline, CDR1 is MDHEN, CDR2 SYDVKM. The CDR3 spans 15 residues. CDR3 in DNA: TGTGCCAGCAGTCTCCCGACAGGGGGCGGGGAGACCCAGTACTTC. The encoded protein is CASSLPTGGGETQYF.

The V call is TRBV9, the J call TRBJ1-5; a weak D match, TRBD1 (6 bases). This CDR3 comprises 16 residues. Trimming pared 0 bases from V and 5 bases from J, leaving 15 bases between. Germline loops: CDR1 SGDLS, CDR2 YYNGEE. CDR3 sequence reads: CASSVGAGGADQPQHF. The DNA of the CDR3 is TGTGCCAGCAGCGTAGGGGCCGGGGGCGCCGATCAGCCCCAGCATTTT.

The count of this clone is one. The CDR3 DNA follows: TGTGCCAGCAGCTTAGCACCGATGCCCTACGAGCAGTACTTC. Translation: CASSLAPMPYEQYF. The chain recombines TRBV7-2 with TRBJ2-7; D is ambiguous. CDR3 length: 14 residues. The V end was cut by 0 bases, the J end by 2 bases, with 8 bases between. Germline V lookup: CDR1 SGHTA, CDR2 FQGNSA.

The genes are TRBV10-3 and TRBJ1-1; D ambiguous. The CDR3 has 14 amino acids. CDR1 ENHRY and CDR2 SYGVKD come from the germline V gene. Trimming pared 7 bases from V and 1 base from J, leaving 13 bases between. The CDR3 is CAITFSGENTEAFF. Here the CDR3 DNA reads TGTGCCATCACTTTCTCAGGCGAGAACACTGAAGCTTTCTTT.

J is TRBJ2-7 and V is TRBV4-2; D tentatively fits TRBD1 or TRBD2 (6 bases each). V was cut by 2 bases and J by 0 bases, with 11 bases left in between. Germline-derived CDR1 and CDR2 are LGHNA and YNFKEQ. The CDR3 is 15 residues long. The chain's CDR3 is CASSQQRGRSYEQYF. The DNA of the CDR3 is TGTGCCAGCAGCCAACAACGGGGGCGCTCCTACGAGCAGTACTTC.

The count of this clone is one. This sequence joins TRBV5-1 and TRBJ2-1, with D possibly matching TRBD2 (5 bases). Trimming pared 0 bases from V and 4 bases from J, leaving 17 bases between. CDR3 length: 17 amino acids. CDR1 SGHRS and CDR2 YFSETQ come from the germline V gene. The CDR3 DNA sequence: TGCGCCAGCAGCTTGGTATGGGCGGGTTCCCCTTACAATGAGCAGTTCTTC. Translation gives CASSLVWAGSPYNEQFF.

The V and J genes are TRBV7-3 and TRBJ2-5; D unclear. V lost 2 bases and J lost 7, with 11 bases in between. The CDR3 loop spans 13 amino acids. Germline CDR1 and CDR2: SGHTA and FQGTGA. For the CDR3, the DNA is TGTGCCAGCAGCTTAGTAGGTTTCGGGACCCAGTACTTC. Its translation: CASSLVGFGTQYF.

This clone was seen only once. The chain links TRBV5-1 to TRBJ2-3; possibly TRBD1 for D (6 bases). Germline CDR1 is SGHRS and CDR2 is YFSETQ. The length of the CDR3 is 14 residues. Trimming took 4 bases from V and 2 from J, leaving 11 bases between them. The CDR3 nucleotides are TGCGCCAGCAGCGGGGGCCAGGTCACAGATACGCAGTATTTT. Its protein product is CASSGGQVTDTQYF.

The chain joins TRBV5-1 to TRBJ1-1; no reliable D call. The germline gives CDR1 SGHRS, CDR2 YFSETQ. The CDR3 is made up of 13 amino acids. Trimming shortened V by 6 bases and J by 0 bases, and 9 bases separated the two germline ends. The CDR3 DNA sequence: TGCGCCAGCACAAACACAGTGAACACTGAAGCTTTCTTT. Protein sequence: CASTNTVNTEAFF.

The V call is TRBV6-5, the J call TRBJ2-2; 7 bases line up with TRBD1. The V segment lost 3 bases and the J segment 0 bases; nucleotides outside the gene matches: 1. CDR3 length: 15 amino acids. Looked up from germline, CDR1 is MNHEY and CDR2 is SVGAGI. The CDR3 loop reads CASSYDRANTGELFF. In nucleotides, the CDR3 is TGTGCCAGCAGTTATGACAGGGCGAACACCGGGGAGCTGTTTTTT.

V and J are TRBV7-3 and TRBJ2-2; a possible D gene is TRBD1 (6 bases). Per the germline V gene, CDR1 is SGHTA and CDR2 is FQGTGA. The CDR3 length is 15 residues. Trimming removed 5 bases from V and 6 bases from J, with 16 bases in between. The CDR3 DNA reads as TGTGCCAGCAGCCTCGGCCGGACAGACGCCGGGGAGCTGTTTTTT. Amino acids: CASSLGRTDAGELFF.

This clone was counted once. This rearrangement joins TRBV2 to TRBJ1-2, with 8 nucleotides matching TRBD1. The germline V gene encodes CDR1 SNHLY and CDR2 FYNNEI. The CDR3 sequence is 12 residues long. V was clipped by 11 bases and J by 8 bases; unmatched bases: 10. The CDR3 sequence: CAGETGGGGYTF. The CDR3 DNA reads TGTGCCGGCGAAACAGGGGGTGGAGGCTACACCTTC.

The rearrangement uses TRBV5-1 and TRBJ1-2; D is possibly TRBD1 (5 bases). Germline assignment: CDR1 SGHRS and CDR2 YFSETQ. The V end was cut by 4 bases, the J end by 7 bases, with 20 bases between. The CDR3 sequence is 15 residues long. CDR3 bases: TGCGCCAGCAGCCCCTACCTGGGGGGTGGCATTGGCTACACCTTC. Protein product: CASSPYLGGGIGYTF.

V is TRBV7-2 and J is TRBJ2-2; no firm D call. Germline CDR1 and CDR2: SGHTA and FQGNSA. Trimming took 2 bases from V and 0 from J, leaving 10 bases between them. CDR3 length: 16 residues. The CDR3 region is CASSLRSSANTGELFF. The CDR3 DNA sequence: TGTGCCAGCAGCTTACGGTCCTCAGCGAACACCGGGGAGCTGTTTTTT.

A single count supports this clone. V and J are TRBV28 and TRBJ2-4; 7 bases are a match to TRBD2. The CDR3 runs 16 residues. The V and J ends lost 6 bases and 6 bases, in that order; junction bases with no gene match: 14. Germline CDR1 MDHEN, CDR2 SYDVKM. The CDR3 loop reads CASSSSGVRGRNIQYF. The CDR3 DNA is TGTGCCAGCAGCTCCTCGGGGGTGCGGGGGAGAAACATTCAGTACTTC.

V usage is TRBV18 and J usage is TRBJ2-7; D tentatively fits TRBD1 or TRBD2 (5 bases each). The CDR3 has 15 residues. V lost 4 bases and J lost 0, with 13 bases in between. Germline CDR1 and CDR2: KGHSH and LQKENI. CDR3 sequence: CASSLLGPDSYEQYF. The CDR3 DNA follows: TGTGCCAGCTCACTACTGGGACCGGACTCCTACGAGCAGTACTTC.

This chain links TRBV4-1 with TRBJ2-5, with a weak D call TRBD1 (6 bases). Per germline, CDR1 MGHRA and CDR2 YSYEKL. The CDR3 has 15 amino acids. The V gene lost 0 bases and the J gene lost 2 bases, with 10 bases spanning the gap. CDR3 bases: TGCGCCAGCAGCCAAGATAGTACAGGGCAAGAGACCCAGTACTTC. Encoded protein: CASSQDSTGQETQYF.

The genes are TRBV2 and TRBJ2-1, with D hard to call. V was pared by 6 bases and J by 6 bases, with 18 bases between. Germline lookup yields CDR1 SNHLY and CDR2 FYNNEI. CDR3 length: 15 residues. As DNA, the CDR3 is TGTGCCAGCAGCCTTACCGGGTCTGCCACCAATGAGCAGTTCTTC. Translating gives CASSLTGSATNEQFF. Together with reference TRBV2 and TRBJ2-1, the CDR3 gives the full variable domain: EPEVTQTPSHQVTQMGQEVILRCVPISNHLYFYWYRQILGQKVEFLVSFYNNEISEKSEIFDDQFSVERPDGSNFTLKIRSTKLEDSAMYFCASSLTGSATNEQFFGPGTRLTVL.

Only one count was recorded for this clone. This chain uses TRBV18 with TRBJ2-7, with D maybe TRBD1 (5 bases). Germline V gene data show CDR1 as KGHSH and CDR2 as LQKENI. There are 15 residues in the CDR3. Trimming removed 2 bases from V and 2 bases from J, with 13 bases in between. The CDR3 bases are TGTGCCAGCTCACCATCACAGGAACATGCCTACGAGCAGTACTTC. Protein product: CASSPSQEHAYEQYF.

V usage is TRBV28 and J usage is TRBJ2-4; 9 nucleotides agree with TRBD2. Trimming at V came to 3 bases and at J to 1 base, leaving 7 bases not matched to a gene. This CDR3 region has 17 residues. Germline loops: CDR1 MDHEN, CDR2 SYDVKM. CDR3 loop: CASSLWGTSNAKNIQYF. The CDR3 DNA sequence: TGTGCCAGCAGTTTGTGGGGGACTAGCAATGCCAAAAACATTCAGTACTTC.

This rearrangement joins TRBV7-2 to TRBJ1-1; possibly TRBD1 for D (5 bases). CDR3 length: 14 amino acids. V lost 5 bases and J 5 bases, leaving 15 bases between the germline ends. Germline CDR1 SGHTA, CDR2 FQGNSA. CDR3 protein: CASSPQMGGTEAFF. As DNA, the CDR3 is TGTGCCAGCAGCCCGCAGATGGGGGGGACTGAAGCTTTCTTT.

V is TRBV27 and J is TRBJ2-7; D is unclear. CDR3 length equals 16 residues. The V gene lost 6 bases and the J gene lost 1 base, with 19 bases spanning the gap. The germline V gene encodes CDR1 MNHEY and CDR2 SMNVEV (reference sequence). The CDR3 coding sequence is TGTGCCAGCAGCCCTTCCCTGGGTAAGGGTTCCTACGAGCAGTACTTC. It is translated as CASSPSLGKGSYEQYF.

The genes are TRBV28 and TRBJ1-5, with D unclear. CDR3 size: 15 residues. V gave up 4 bases and J gave up 2 bases, with 12 bases separating them. Germline loops: CDR1 MDHEN, CDR2 SYDVKM. CDR3 in amino acids: CASSWLSKGNQPQHF. The CDR3 DNA is TGTGCCAGCAGTTGGTTATCCAAGGGCAATCAGCCCCAGCATTTT.